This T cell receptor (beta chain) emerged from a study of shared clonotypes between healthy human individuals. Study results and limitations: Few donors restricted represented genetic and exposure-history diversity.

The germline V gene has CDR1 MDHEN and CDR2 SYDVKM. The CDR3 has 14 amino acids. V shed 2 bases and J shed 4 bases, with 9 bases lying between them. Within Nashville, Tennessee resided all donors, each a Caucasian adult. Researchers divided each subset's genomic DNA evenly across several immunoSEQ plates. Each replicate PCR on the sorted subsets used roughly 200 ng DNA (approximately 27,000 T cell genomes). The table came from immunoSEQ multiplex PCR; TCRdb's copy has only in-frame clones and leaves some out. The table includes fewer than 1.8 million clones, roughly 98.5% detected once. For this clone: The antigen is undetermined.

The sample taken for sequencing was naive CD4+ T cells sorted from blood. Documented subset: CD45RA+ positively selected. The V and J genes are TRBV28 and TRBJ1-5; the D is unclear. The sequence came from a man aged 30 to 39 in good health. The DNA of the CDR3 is TGTGCCAGCAGTTTACAGGCAGGTAATCAGCCCCAGCATTTT. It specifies CASSLQAGNQPQHF.